One sample yielded the 28 T cell receptor beta chains listed below, sequenced in a study of cytomegalovirus exposure and HLA in healthy donors. PCR primers comprised 60 Vbeta and 13 Jbeta primers. Produced via immunoSEQ multiplex PCR; TCRdb's table is partial and in-frame only. The data show under 150,000 clones, 8% to 10% seen once. The specimen sequenced was PBMCs. These receptors all stem from a man aged 25-40 years in good health and CMV-seronegative.

The rearrangement uses TRBV28 and TRBJ2-2, with 8 bases identical to TRBD2. The J segment lost 3 bases and the V segment lost 3 bases, leaving 6 bases of the junction unmatched. Germline assignment: CDR1 MDHEN and CDR2 SYDVKM. CDR3 length: 16 residues. CDR3 region: CASSFAGLGHTGELFF. The CDR3 coding sequence is TGTGCCAGCAGTTTCGCGGGACTAGGTCACACCGGGGAGCTGTTTTTT.

J is TRBJ1-5 and V is TRBV7-2, with D possibly TRBD1 on 5 matching bases. The germline V and J ends were trimmed by 5 bases and 3 bases, with 14 bases remaining between them. The CDR3 extends over 15 amino acids. Germline values: CDR1 SGHTA, CDR2 FQGNSA. The CDR3 region is CASSRMGQVNQPQHF. DNA for the CDR3: TGTGCCAGCAGCCGTATGGGGCAGGTCAATCAGCCCCAGCATTTT.

This clone was observed a few times. V usage is TRBV19 and J usage is TRBJ1-2; D gene ambiguous. Germline CDR1 is LNHDA and CDR2 is SQIVND (reference sequence). Trimming took 3 bases from V and 4 from J, leaving 12 bases between them. CDR3 size: 14 residues. CDR3 sequence reads: CASSIHRESYGYTF. DNA for the CDR3: TGTGCCAGTAGTATCCACCGGGAAAGCTATGGCTACACCTTC.

The chain has TRBV5-1 and TRBJ2-3; 11 bases fit TRBD2. V was pared by 7 bases and J by 4 bases, with 11 bases of the junction left unmatched. The CDR3 is 16 amino acids. Germline V gives CDR1 SGHRS, CDR2 YFSETQ. The CDR3 region has the DNA TGCGCCAGCGGCCAATTTACTAGCGGGAGTGCAGATACGCAGTATTTT. It encodes CASGQFTSGSADTQYF.

This clone has a handful of counts. At the DNA level, this CDR3 is encoded by other sequences in the same sample as well. V is TRBV30 and J is TRBJ2-2, with D perhaps matching TRBD2 (5 bases). This CDR3 has 15 residues. Trimming left V 1 base short and J 3 bases short, with 12 bases between. Germline CDR1 reads GTSNPN; CDR2 reads SVGIG (reference sequence). The CDR3 is CAWSAAGRDTGELFF. The DNA of the CDR3 is TGTGCCTGGAGTGCGGCGGGCCGCGACACCGGGGAGCTGTTTTTT.

This clone came up a few times. This chain joins TRBV4-1 and TRBJ1-6; D not resolved. The CDR3 has 15 amino acids. Trimming took off 3 bases at V and 9 bases at J, with 15 bases between the two ends. The germline CDR1 and CDR2 sequences are MGHRA and YSYEKL. This CDR3 reads CASSHEIGVGSPLHF. In DNA form, the CDR3 reads TGCGCCAGCAGCCACGAGATCGGGGTTGGTTCACCCCTCCACTTT.

The rearrangement uses TRBV7-9 and TRBJ2-1, with 11 bases aligning to TRBD2. Germline V gene sequence: CDR1 SEHNR, CDR2 FQNEAQ (reference sequence). The J segment lost 9 bases and the V segment lost 5 bases, leaving 3 bases of the junction unmatched. The CDR3 extends over 13 amino acids. In DNA, the CDR3 is TGTGCCAGCAGCGGACTAGCGGGCGGTGAGCAGTTCTTC. It is translated as CASSGLAGGEQFF.

The chain carries TRBV5-6 and TRBJ2-7; maybe TRBD2 (6 bases). The CDR3 extends over 13 amino acids. The germline V and J ends were trimmed by 0 bases and 12 bases, with 16 bases remaining between them. Germline V CDR1 and CDR2: SGHDT, YYEEEE. The CDR3 region is CASSLGEAPRAYF. In nucleotides, the CDR3 is TGTGCCAGCAGCTTGGGGGAGGCTCCTAGGGCGTACTTC.

This chain uses TRBV2 with TRBJ2-2; 7 nucleotides line up with TRBD1. Germline lookup yields CDR1 SNHLY and CDR2 FYNNEI. Trimming removed 6 bases from V and 4 bases from J; junction bases left unmatched: 8. CDR3 length: 15 amino acids. CDR3: CASRTDRATTGELFF. The CDR3 nucleotides are TGTGCCAGCAGGACAGACAGGGCGACCACCGGGGAGCTGTTTTTT. Filled out from reference TRBV2 and TRBJ2-2, the complete variable domain reads EPEVTQTPSHQVTQMGQEVILRCVPISNHLYFYWYRQILGQKVEFLVSFYNNEISEKSEIFDDQFSVERPDGSNFTLKIRSTKLEDSAMYFCASRTDRATTGELFFGEGSRLTVL.

This clone occurred a few times. The J gene is TRBJ2-2, the V gene TRBV7-6; 9 bases are a match to TRBD1. Unmatched junction bases numbered 5, after V lost 5 bases and J lost 4 bases. CDR3 size: 15 residues. Germline CDR1 reads SGHVS; CDR2 reads FNYEAQ. For the CDR3, the DNA is TGTGCCAGCAGCCTAGGGACAGGGAGCACCGGGGAGCTGTTTTTT. Translation: CASSLGTGSTGELFF.

This clone has more than one count but fewer than ten. The CDR3, as DNA: TGTGCCAGAAGCTTGTTCTACAGCTCTGGAAACACCATATATTTT. Translated, it gives CARSLFYSSGNTIYF. The chain combines TRBV5-3 with TRBJ1-3; the D is unclear. TRBV5-3 is classed as an ORF, of uncertain function. V was shortened by 1 base and J by 0 bases, with 8 bases between the two germline ends. This CDR3 is 15 amino acids long.

This chain uses TRBV5-4 with TRBJ2-1; tentatively, D is TRBD1 (6 bases). Trimming shortened V by 5 bases and J by 0 bases, and 15 bases separated the two germline ends. The CDR3 covers 16 residues. CDR1 is SGHNT, CDR2 YYREEE, per germline (reference sequence). This CDR3 reads CASRESRGSSYNEQFF. Written as DNA, the CDR3 is TGTGCCAGCAGGGAATCCAGGGGTTCCTCCTACAATGAGCAGTTCTTC.

This rearrangement joins TRBV5-1 to TRBJ2-5, with 10 bases matching TRBD2. The DNA end is a closer match to TRBJ2-7, so the J assignment may be wrong. The germline V gene has CDR1 SGHRS and CDR2 YFSETQ. CDR3 length: 14 amino acids. The CDR3 reads CASSLAGGPDEQYF. CDR3 sequence (DNA): TGCGCCAGCAGCTTAGCGGGGGGGCCTGACGAGCAGTACTTC.

This clone was picked up a small number of times. This chain joins TRBV9 and TRBJ2-1; 9 nucleotides line up with TRBD2. The germline gives CDR1 SGDLS, CDR2 YYNGEE. The CDR3 loop spans 15 amino acids. The V segment lost 2 bases and the J segment 8 bases; nucleotides outside the gene matches: 8. The CDR3: CASSVLASGDYEQFF. DNA for the CDR3: TGTGCCAGCAGCGTCCTGGCTAGCGGGGACTATGAGCAGTTCTTC.

V and J are TRBV5-1 and TRBJ2-6; 11 bases are shared with TRBD1. The CDR3 length is 18 residues. Germline CDR1 reads SGHRS; CDR2 reads YFSETQ. The trim removed 4 bases at V and 1 base at J, leaving 7 bases unmatched. In nucleotides, the CDR3 is TGCGCCAGCAGCGACCGGGACAGGGGGAGATCTGGGGCCAACGTCCTGACTTTC. This sequence encodes CASSDRDRGRSGANVLTF.

The chain couples TRBV27 to TRBJ2-7, with a weak D call TRBD2 (5 bases). This CDR3 has 14 amino acids. V lost 8 bases, J lost 0 bases, and 14 bases lay in between. The germline CDR1 and CDR2 sequences are MNHEY and SMNVEV (reference sequence). The CDR3 bases are TGTGCCAGCGGAGGTCCCTCGAGCTCCTACGAGCAGTACTTC. Translating it yields CASGGPSSSYEQYF.

This chain joins TRBV12-1 and TRBJ1-1; whether TRBD1, the table's D call, matches the DNA was not checked. TRBV12-1 is a recognized pseudogene. This CDR3 is built from 13 residues. Here the CDR3 DNA reads TGTGCCAGCAGCTACCAGGCGACCACTGAAGCTTTCTTT. As protein: CASSYQATTEAFF.

The V gene is TRBV6-1, the J gene TRBJ2-1; the match to TRBD2 covers 8 bases. Germline V gene lookup returns CDR1 MNHNS and CDR2 SASEGT. Trimming at V came to 4 bases and at J to 0 bases, leaving 8 bases not matched to a gene. The length of the CDR3 is 17 residues. In DNA form, the CDR3 reads TGTGCCAGCAGTGTAAGGACTAGCCAGCGCTCCTACAATGAGCAGTTCTTC. It yields the protein CASSVRTSQRSYNEQFF.

CDR3 residues: CASSASLGQGASPLHF. The CDR3 DNA sequence: TGTGCCAGCAGTGCTTCCTTGGGACAGGGGGCTTCACCCCTCCACTTT. The chain recombines TRBV6-1 with TRBJ1-6, with TRBD1 matching 12 bases. The CDR3 extends over 16 amino acids. Trimming took 4 bases from V and 9 from J; bases not matched to a gene: 7. Germline V CDR1 and CDR2: MNHNS, SASEGT.

There are a few counts of this clone. The chain recombines TRBV7-2 with TRBJ1-2, with unresolved D. The CDR3 totals 14 residues. Trimming removed 3 bases at V and 2 bases at J, with 10 bases between. In germline, CDR1 is SGHTA, CDR2 FQGNSA. CDR3 sequence reads: CASSFSAGNYGYTF. In DNA form, the CDR3 reads TGTGCCAGCAGCTTCAGTGCGGGGAACTATGGCTACACCTTC.

The sample holds a few counts of this clone. The J gene is TRBJ2-7, the V gene TRBV19, with 11 positions matching TRBD2. The germline V gene encodes CDR1 LNHDA and CDR2 SQIVND (reference sequence). This CDR3 has 17 amino acids. V shed 5 bases, J shed 3 bases, and the junction held 12 bases outside the gene matches. CDR3 DNA: TGTGCCAGTAGTCCCCGTGGAACTAGCGGGAGTAACTACGAGCAGTACTTC. Translated: CASSPRGTSGSNYEQYF. The full variable domain, in which reference TRBV19 and TRBJ2-7 provide the parts outside the CDR3, is DGGITQSPKYLFRKEGQNVTLSCEQNLNHDAMYWYRQDPGQGLRLIYYSQIVNDFQKGDIAEGYSVSREKKESFPLTVTSAQKNPTAFYLCASSPRGTSGSNYEQYFGPGTRLTVT.

This clone has a handful of counts. This chain connects TRBV13 to TRBJ2-2; 7 bases match TRBD2. Trimming cost V 1 base and J 4 bases; bases outside gene matches: 3. CDR1 and CDR2 from the germline V gene are PRHDT and FYEKMQ (reference sequence). This CDR3 is 15 amino acids long. CDR3: CASSLAGGSTGELFF. As DNA, the CDR3 is TGTGCCAGCAGCTTAGCGGGAGGATCCACCGGGGAGCTGTTTTTT.

The V gene is TRBV11-2, the J gene TRBJ2-3; 12 bases agree with TRBD2. Germline V CDR1 and CDR2: SGHAT, FQNNGV. The ends lost 2 bases at V and 5 bases at J; junction bases unmatched: 8. CDR3 size: 17 residues. The CDR3 bases are TGTGCCAGCAGCTTACGACTAGCGGGGGTACCTAGAGATACGCAGTATTTT. This sequence encodes CASSLRLAGVPRDTQYF.

The chain couples TRBV19 to TRBJ1-5, with D possibly matching TRBD1 (5 bases). Germline CDR1 and CDR2: LNHDA and SQIVND (reference sequence). CDR3 length equals 16 residues. The V end was cut by 1 base, the J end by 0 bases, with 10 bases between. This chain's CDR3 is CASSIVPGVSNQPQHF. The DNA of the CDR3 is TGTGCCAGTAGTATAGTTCCGGGGGTTAGCAATCAGCCCCAGCATTTT.

The J gene is TRBJ1-1, the V gene TRBV11-2, with D possibly being TRBD1 (6 bases). From germline, CDR1 is SGHAT and CDR2 FQNNGV. V lost 1 base to trimming and J lost 6 bases, with 12 bases between them. The CDR3 runs 14 residues. CDR3 nucleotides: TGTGCCAGCAGCTTAGCAGGGGTAATCGCTGAAGCTTTCTTT. This sequence encodes CASSLAGVIAEAFF. The full variable domain, with the rest looked up from reference TRBV11-2 and TRBJ1-1, is EAGVAQSPRYKIIEKRQSVAFWCNPISGHATLYWYQQILGQGPKLLIQFQNNGVVDDSQLPKDRFSAERLKGVDSTLKIQPAKLEDSAVYLCASSLAGVIAEAFFGQGTRLTVV.

The table lists this clone with a few counts. V usage is TRBV5-6 and J usage is TRBJ1-4; tentative D call: TRBD1 (5 bases). CDR1 SGHDT and CDR2 YYEEEE come from the germline V gene. V gave up 0 bases and J gave up 2 bases, with 11 bases separating them. The CDR3 is 16 residues long. CDR3 loop: CASSLGGGATNEKLFF. In nucleotides, the CDR3 is TGTGCCAGCAGCTTGGGCGGGGGAGCGACTAATGAAAAACTGTTTTTT.

This clone showed up just a few times. J is TRBJ2-1 and V is TRBV4-1; 11 nucleotides agree with TRBD1. The J segment lost 5 bases and the V segment lost 6 bases, leaving 9 bases of the junction unmatched. The CDR3 sequence is 16 residues long. CDR1 is MGHRA, CDR2 YSYEKL, per germline. In nucleotides, the CDR3 is TGCGCCAGCAGTCACCATAGGGACAGGGGGGACAATGAGCAGTTCTTC. It encodes CASSHHRDRGDNEQFF.

The chain recombines TRBV11-3 with TRBJ2-2, with 7 bases fitting TRBD1. J lost 6 bases, V lost 5 bases, and 3 bases had no gene match. The germline gives CDR1 SGHNT, CDR2 YENEEA. The CDR3 sequence is 13 residues long. CDR3 residues: CASSQQGPGELFF. Here the CDR3 DNA reads TGTGCCAGCAGCCAACAGGGGCCCGGGGAGCTGTTTTTT.